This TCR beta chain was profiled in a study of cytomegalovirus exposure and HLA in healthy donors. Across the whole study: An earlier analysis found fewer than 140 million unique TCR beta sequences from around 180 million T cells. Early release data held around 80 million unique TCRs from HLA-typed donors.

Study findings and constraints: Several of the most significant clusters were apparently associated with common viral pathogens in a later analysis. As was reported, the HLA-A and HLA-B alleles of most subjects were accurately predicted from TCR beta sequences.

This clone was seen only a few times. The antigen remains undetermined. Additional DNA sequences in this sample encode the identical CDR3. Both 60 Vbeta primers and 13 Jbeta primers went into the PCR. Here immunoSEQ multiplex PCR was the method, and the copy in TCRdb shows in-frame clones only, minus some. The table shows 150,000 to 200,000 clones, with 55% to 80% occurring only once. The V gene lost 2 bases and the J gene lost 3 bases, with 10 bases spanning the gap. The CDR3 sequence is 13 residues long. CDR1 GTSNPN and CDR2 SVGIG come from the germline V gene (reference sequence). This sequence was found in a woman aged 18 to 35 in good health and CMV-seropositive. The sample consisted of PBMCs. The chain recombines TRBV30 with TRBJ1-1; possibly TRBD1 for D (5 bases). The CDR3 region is CAWSPQGDTEAFF. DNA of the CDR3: TGTGCCTGGAGTCCGCAGGGTGACACTGAAGCTTTCTTT.